This T cell receptor beta chain comes out of a study of PD-1 blockade in mismatch repair-deficient tumors listed by TCRdb under 2017. In the study overall: Between late 2013 and late 2016, the trial enrolled 65 to 95 consecutive patients with some twelve types of mismatch repair-deficient cancer, all of whom had received prior treatment and were progressing. Tumor-associated T cell clones in the peripheral blood of patients responding to PD-1 blockade were tracked using deep sequencing of TCR CDR3 regions.

Libraries were built with the immunoSEQ multiplex PCR assay. Regarding the original processing steps: Clones were defined as neoantigen-specific by significant expansion to the relevant peptide and no significant expansion to any other tested peptide. TCRdb took this table from immuneACCESS and kept in-frame rearrangements with V and J called. Such tables lack part of the clones; where checked against another copy, unresolved V genes explain under half of the gap, and the rest is unexplained. That table furnishes V, J and clone size, whereas the DNA furnished D and trimming. Present in this sample are about 10,000 clones, approximately 83% of which were seen just once. The top ten constitute around a fifth of the sample. The time point label for this specimen denotes: roughly 10-day in vitro stimulation with candidate neoantigen peptide 2. For every enrolled patient, mismatch repair deficiency was confirmed by either polymerase chain reaction or immunohistochemistry. Three patients who responded to pembrolizumab therapy underwent TCR sequencing. Several ELISpot-reactive candidate neoantigen peptides were each used in a roughly eleven-day in vitro stimulation before TCR sequencing. A control culture lacking peptide was run in an identical manner and was used as the baseline for calculation of clone fold changes. The phase II trial prospectively tested pembrolizumab PD-1 blockade in advanced mismatch repair-deficient cancers regardless of tissue of origin.

Broad study findings and their caveats: Of about 7 peptides, three triggered clonal expansion, producing over a hundred unique blood TCRs, of which about 7 were also present in tumor, and every positive peptide came from a frameshift mutation. Rapid expansion after pembrolizumab followed by contraction, generally before radiologic responses, was shown by tumor-resident clones, which were often undetectable in blood before treatment.

Reading the germline V gene gives CDR1 SQVTM and CDR2 ANQGSEA. V loses 5 bases of germline sequence and J loses 6 bases, and the interval between the two ends is 22 bases. The CDR3 covers 15 residues, taking in both the cysteine and the phenylalanine. Just the 45-base CDR3 DNA is kept, in frame starting at base 1. On this clone itself: The antigen this receptor binds is unknown. There are no base qualities to consult, and no much larger clone falls within one base.

The receptor was derived from an adult with mismatch repair-deficient cancer. The specimen was cells cultured in vitro, collected from a patient treated with pembrolizumab. Here the chain combines TRBV29-1 and TRBJ1-1; D gene: possibly TRBD1, on 5 matching bases. The CDR3 amino acid sequence is: CSVCGIGGTWAEAFF. Read as DNA, the sequence is TGCAGCGTTTGCGGCATCGGAGGGACCTGGGCTGAAGCTTTCTTT.